These 21 T cell receptor beta chains were all obtained from the same sample, sequenced in a study of blood T cell repertoires in COVID-19. Data came from immunoSEQ multiplex PCR; TCRdb stores just in-frame clones and leaves some out. The profile shows 210,000 or so clones, approximately 84% of them singletons. The sequencing input was peripheral blood. The receptors here all came from a woman between 45 and 60 years old with active or convalescent COVID-19.

This chain joins TRBV9 and TRBJ2-3; D is unresolved. Trimming took 0 bases from V and 6 from J, leaving 8 bases between them. There are 13 residues in the CDR3. CDR1 and CDR2 from the germline V gene are SGDLS and YYNGEE. The CDR3 here is CASSVAPSDTQYF. The CDR3 bases are TGTGCCAGCAGCGTAGCCCCATCCGATACGCAGTATTTT.

The CDR3 DNA sequence: TGTGCCACCAGTGAAACTAATAGCAATCAGCCCCAGCATTTT. Residues: CATSETNSNQPQHF. V gene TRBV24-1 combines with J gene TRBJ1-5; D uncertain. CDR1 is KGHDR and CDR2 is SFDVKD in the germline V gene. This CDR3 is built from 14 residues. V lost 4 bases and J 0 bases, leaving 6 bases between the germline ends.

This sequence joins TRBV29-1 and TRBJ1-2; 9 positions match TRBD1. The CDR3 consists of 17 residues. Trimming removed 4 bases from V and 4 bases from J; junction bases left unmatched: 16. In germline, CDR1 is SQVTM, CDR2 ANQGSEA. Written as DNA, the CDR3 is TGCAGCGTTGTGGAGGACAGGGGCCAAACTTCCTCCTATGGCTACACCTTC. Amino acid sequence: CSVVEDRGQTSSYGYTF.

The gene calls are TRBV19 and TRBJ1-5; D perhaps matches TRBD1 (5 bases). This CDR3 region has 13 residues. Germline CDR1 LNHDA, CDR2 SQIVND (reference sequence). Between the trimmed V and J ends, which lost 8 bases and 1 base, there was a span of 9 bases. As DNA, the CDR3 is TGTGCCAGTGTCCAGGGAAGCAATCAGCCCCAGCATTTT. Encoded protein: CASVQGSNQPQHF.

The J gene is TRBJ2-5, the V gene TRBV7-9; 11 bases are shared with TRBD1. CDR1 SEHNR and CDR2 FQNEAQ come from the germline V gene (reference sequence). There are 15 residues in the CDR3. The junction had 3 bases not matched to a gene; V was cut back by 1 base and J by 5 bases. The CDR3 DNA follows: TGTGCCAGCAGCTTAGGGACAGGGGGCAGGGAGACCCAGTACTTC. Translated, it gives CASSLGTGGRETQYF.

The chain employs TRBV10-3 and TRBJ1-2, with 10 bases aligning to TRBD1. Germline CDR1 is ENHRY and CDR2 is SYGVKD. V shed 6 bases and J 7 bases; nucleotides not matched to a gene: 14. The length of the CDR3 is 16 residues. The CDR3 DNA reads TGTGCCATCAGCCATGCGGGGGGACAGGGGACGAGTGGCTACACCTTC. Protein product: CAISHAGGQGTSGYTF.

This chain joins TRBV3-1 (or the pseudogene TRBV3-2) and TRBJ1-2, with 9 bases lining up with TRBD1. In germline, CDR1 is LGHDT, CDR2 YNNKEL (reference sequence). V dropped 4 bases and J dropped 4; count of bases not matched to a gene: 4. CDR3 length equals 14 residues. As DNA, the CDR3 is TGTGCCAGCAGCCCAAGGGGACAGGGCTATGGCTACACCTTC. Translating gives CASSPRGQGYGYTF.

The genes are TRBV28 and TRBJ1-2; D is possibly TRBD1 (5 bases). This CDR3 has 15 residues. Germline assignment: CDR1 MDHEN and CDR2 SYDVKM. Trimming left V 1 base short and J 2 bases short, with 11 bases between. The CDR3 is CASSLSGQGNYGYTF. CDR3 DNA: TGTGCCAGCAGTTTATCGGGCCAGGGAAACTATGGCTACACCTTC.

The sample holds one count of this clone. This rearrangement joins TRBV28 to TRBJ2-7; 7 nucleotides line up with TRBD1. The CDR3 covers 15 residues. The ends lost 5 bases at V and 1 base at J; junction bases unmatched: 8. Germline V gene lookup returns CDR1 MDHEN and CDR2 SYDVKM. The CDR3 loop is CASSPMGQSSYEQYV. In DNA, the CDR3 is TGTGCCAGCAGTCCGATGGGACAGAGTTCCTACGAGCAGTACGTC.

This clone was counted many times. As DNA, the CDR3 is TGTGCCAGCAGGGAATTGGACAGGGGTGTGGATACGCAGTATTTT. Translating it yields CASRELDRGVDTQYF. The V and J genes are TRBV7-6 and TRBJ2-3, with 9 bases identical to TRBD1. Germline-derived CDR1 and CDR2 are SGHVS and FNYEAQ. With 6 bases clipped from V and 6 bases from J, the junction kept 10 bases outside the gene matches. The CDR3 sequence is 15 residues long.

The chain employs TRBV19 and TRBJ1-2; D perhaps matches TRBD1 (5 bases). Trimming left V 3 bases short and J 4 bases short, with 9 bases between. This CDR3 comprises 13 residues. CDR1 is LNHDA and CDR2 is SQIVND in the germline V gene (reference sequence). CDR3: CASSMETGYGYTF. In DNA, the CDR3 is TGTGCCAGTAGTATGGAAACAGGCTATGGCTACACCTTC.

The chain combines TRBV28 with TRBJ1-4; D gene ambiguous. Trimming stripped 3 bases from V and 0 bases from J, with 8 bases between. Germline V gene lookup returns CDR1 MDHEN and CDR2 SYDVKM. CDR3 length equals 15 residues. The CDR3 region is CASSFPRATNEKLFF. Here the CDR3 DNA reads TGTGCCAGCAGTTTCCCCCGTGCAACTAATGAAAAACTGTTTTTT.

Here the CDR3 DNA reads TGTGCCAGCAGTTTCCGGGACAGGAGGAATCAGCCCCAGCATTTT. It translates to CASSFRDRRNQPQHF. The J gene is TRBJ1-5, the V gene TRBV28; 8 positions match TRBD1. V gave up 3 bases and J gave up 4 bases; unmatched junction bases: 5. Germline loops: CDR1 MDHEN, CDR2 SYDVKM. The CDR3 loop spans 15 amino acids. Looking up the rest from reference TRBV28 and TRBJ1-5 gives the full variable domain: DVKVTQSSRYLVKRTGEKVFLECVQDMDHENMFWYRQDPGLGLRLIYFSYDVKMKEKGDIPEGYSVSREKKERFSLILESASTNQTSMYLCASSFRDRRNQPQHFGDGTRLSIL.

The V gene is TRBV5-1, the J gene TRBJ2-1; a possible D gene is TRBD2 (6 bases). The CDR3 sequence is 14 residues long. The V gene lost 5 bases and the J gene lost 5 bases, with 14 bases spanning the gap. Germline V gives CDR1 SGHRS, CDR2 YFSETQ. The CDR3 loop reads CASRFVGGNNEQFF. In DNA form, the CDR3 reads TGCGCCAGCAGGTTCGTCGGAGGGAACAATGAGCAGTTCTTC. The entire variable domain, with the rest obtained from reference TRBV5-1 and TRBJ2-1, is as follows: KAGVTQTPRYLIKTRGQQVTLSCSPISGHRSVSWYQQTPGQGLQFLFEYFSETQRNKGNFPGRFSGRQFSNSRSEMNVSTLELGDSALYLCASRFVGGNNEQFFGPGTRLTVL.

CDR3 bases: TGTGCCAGCAGTGGAGGGGATTCACCCCTCCACTTT. It is translated as CASSGGDSPLHF. The chain uses TRBV12-3 or TRBV12-4 and TRBJ1-6, with D perhaps matching TRBD1 (5 bases). Trimming left V 5 bases short and J 8 bases short, with 7 bases between. The CDR3 spans 12 residues.

The chain carries TRBV2 and TRBJ1-6; no reliable D call. V gave up 6 bases and J gave up 10 bases, with 13 bases separating them. The CDR3 is 13 amino acids. Germline CDR1 and CDR2: SNHLY and FYNNEI. The chain's CDR3 is CASSPEWSSPLHF. DNA for the CDR3: TGTGCCAGCAGCCCCGAGTGGTCCTCACCCCTCCACTTT.

The genes are TRBV24-1 and TRBJ1-3; unclear D gene. The CDR3 is 14 residues long. Between the trimmed V and J ends, which lost 3 bases and 3 bases, there was a span of 8 bases. Germline CDR1 is KGHDR and CDR2 is SFDVKD. CDR3 nucleotide sequence: TGTGCCACCAGTGATCCGACTAATGGAAACACCATATATTTT. Protein: CATSDPTNGNTIYF.

The chain uses TRBV6-2 or TRBV6-3 and TRBJ2-3; 11 nucleotides line up with TRBD2. The CDR3 is 16 residues long. Germline loops: CDR1 MNHEY, CDR2 SVGEGT. With V trimmed by 2 bases and J by 4 bases, 5 bases remained unmatched. The CDR3 loop reads CASSYGLAGGSDTQYF. In DNA form, the CDR3 reads TGTGCCAGCAGTTACGGGCTAGCGGGAGGATCAGATACGCAGTATTTT.

The chain uses TRBV11-3 and TRBJ2-1, with D maybe TRBD2 (6 bases). CDR3 length equals 13 residues. Germline CDR1 SGHNT, CDR2 YENEEA. Trimming left V 5 bases short and J 8 bases short, with 13 bases between. Here the CDR3 reads CASSSSSVDEQFF. CDR3 DNA sequence: TGTGCCAGCAGCAGTTCTAGCGTCGATGAGCAGTTCTTC.

This sequence joins TRBV24-1 and TRBJ1-1; D unresolved. Germline V gene data show CDR1 as KGHDR and CDR2 as SFDVKD. V was pared by 6 bases and J by 1 base, with 5 bases between. The CDR3 has 12 amino acids. CDR3 nucleotides: TGTGCCACCAGTCAAGCGAACACTGAAGCTTTCTTT. Translating it yields CATSQANTEAFF.

The V and J genes are TRBV7-3 and TRBJ2-2, with 8 bases lining up with TRBD1. This CDR3 has 14 residues. V trimming: 4 bases; J trimming: 7 bases; junction bases outside the gene matches: 5. Looked up from germline, CDR1 is SGHTA and CDR2 is FQGTGA. CDR3 coding DNA: TGTGCCAGCAGCTCCCAGGGGGCCGGCGGGGAGCTGTTTTTT. It specifies CASSSQGAGGELFF.